Below are 32 T cell receptor beta chains sequenced from a single sample in a study of cytomegalovirus exposure and HLA in healthy donors. Clones were sequenced by immunoSEQ multiplex PCR, and TCRdb holds only the in-frame ones, with some missing. The data show some 270,000 clones, 86% seen once. Material: PBMCs. Receptor source: a woman aged 18-29 years in good health and CMV-seronegative.

The rearrangement links TRBV18 to TRBJ1-5, with TRBD1 as a possible D gene (5 bases). There are 14 residues in the CDR3. Germline CDR1 and CDR2: KGHSH and LQKENI. V lost 3 bases, J lost 9 bases, and 15 bases lay in between. The CDR3 DNA follows: TGTGCCAGCTCACCCGGGCAGGGCGTTTGGCCCCAGCATTTT. Amino acid sequence: CASSPGQGVWPQHF. Variable domain in full (rest from reference TRBV18 and TRBJ1-5): NAGVMQNPRHLVRRRGQEARLRCSPMKGHSHVYWYRQLPEEGLKFMVYLQKENIIDESGMPKERFSAEFPKEGPSILRIQQVVRGDSAAYFCASSPGQGVWPQHFGDGTRLSIL.

This rearrangement joins TRBV7-2 to TRBJ2-3; 7 nucleotides line up with TRBD1. With 6 bases clipped from V and 4 bases from J, the junction kept 4 bases outside the gene matches. The germline gives CDR1 SGHTA, CDR2 FQGNSA. The CDR3 has 13 amino acids. DNA of the CDR3: TGTGCCAGCAGACAAACAGGGGCAGATACGCAGTATTTT. Encoded protein: CASRQTGADTQYF.

The DNA of the CDR3 is TGTGCCAGCAGTCGCCGGGACAGGGGGGAAGAGACCCAGTACTTC. It specifies CASSRRDRGEETQYF. The chain has TRBV6-6 and TRBJ2-5; 11 bases map to TRBD1. Germline CDR1 is MNHNY and CDR2 is SVGAGI (reference sequence). Germline trimming cut 5 bases from V and 3 bases from J; bases unmatched to any gene: 5. CDR3 length: 15 residues.

This clone showed up just once. This sequence joins TRBV28 and TRBJ1-5, with a possible D match to TRBD1 (5 bases). In germline, CDR1 is MDHEN, CDR2 SYDVKM. Trimming pared 5 bases from V and 4 bases from J, leaving 15 bases between. The CDR3 contains 15 residues. The CDR3 is CASSLPDSQNQPQHF. CDR3 sequence (DNA): TGTGCCAGCAGTCTACCTGACAGCCAGAATCAGCCCCAGCATTTT.

The genes are TRBV7-6 and TRBJ2-1; D call uncertain. V lost 5 bases, J lost 3 bases, and 17 bases lay in between. The CDR3 loop spans 16 amino acids. The germline CDR1 and CDR2 sequences are SGHVS and FNYEAQ. This CDR3 reads CASSNLWRLNYNEQFF. CDR3 in DNA: TGTGCCAGCAGCAACCTCTGGCGGTTGAACTACAATGAGCAGTTCTTC.

This clone is a singleton in its sample. The chain employs TRBV7-6 and TRBJ1-2, with a possible D match to TRBD1 (6 bases). Germline CDR1 reads SGHVS; CDR2 reads FNYEAQ. This CDR3 is built from 16 residues. Trimming left V 3 bases short and J 4 bases short, with 18 bases between. The CDR3 DNA reads as TGTGCCAGCAGCTTCTTCACAGGGAAGGGAAGCTATGGCTACACCTTC. It encodes CASSFFTGKGSYGYTF.

The genes are TRBV5-1 and TRBJ2-7; D unclear. The CDR3 totals 13 residues. V was trimmed by 0 bases and J by 4 bases, leaving 8 bases between them. Germline assignment: CDR1 SGHRS and CDR2 YFSETQ. CDR3 residues: CASSLDTGYEQYF. DNA for the CDR3: TGCGCCAGCAGCTTGGACACGGGTTACGAGCAGTACTTC. Based on the CDR3 plus reference TRBV5-1 and TRBJ2-7, the full variable domain is KAGVTQTPRYLIKTRGQQVTLSCSPISGHRSVSWYQQTPGQGLQFLFEYFSETQRNKGNFPGRFSGRQFSNSRSEMNVSTLELGDSALYLCASSLDTGYEQYFGPGTRLTVT.

V is TRBV7-6 and J is TRBJ2-7; 7 nucleotides line up with TRBD2. V lost 1 base, J lost 4 bases, and 7 bases stayed unmatched. Germline V gene sequence: CDR1 SGHVS, CDR2 FNYEAQ. The CDR3 loop spans 15 amino acids. The DNA for the CDR3 is TGTGCCAGCAGCTTAGGGGCGGGGGAGAATTACGAGCAGTACTTC. Its translation is CASSLGAGENYEQYF.

This clone was observed once. V gene TRBV27 combines with J gene TRBJ2-2; 7 bases match TRBD1. Germline CDR1 MNHEY, CDR2 SMNVEV (reference sequence). This CDR3 comprises 16 residues. J was trimmed by 5 bases and V by 3 bases; bases with no gene match: 9. The CDR3 nucleotides are TGTGCCAGCAGTTTGGGGCGAGACAGGGCTACCGGGGAGCTGTTTTTT. Its translation: CASSLGRDRATGELFF.

This clone was counted a few times. The chain recombines TRBV28 with TRBJ1-6, with a tentative D call TRBD1 (6 bases). The CDR3 is made up of 15 amino acids. Germline values: CDR1 MDHEN, CDR2 SYDVKM. Trimming removed 3 bases from V and 9 bases from J, with 15 bases in between. CDR3 residues: CASSFLRDMASPLHF. In DNA, the CDR3 is TGTGCCAGCAGTTTCCTCCGGGACATGGCTTCACCCCTCCACTTT.

Worth noting for this clone: Other DNA sequences within the sample encode an identical CDR3. V is TRBV4-1 and J is TRBJ2-7; 11 positions match TRBD2. The V gene end was trimmed by 2 bases and the J gene end by 4 bases; junction bases not matched to a gene: 4. The germline V gene has CDR1 MGHRA and CDR2 YSYEKL. The CDR3 has 15 residues. CDR3 DNA sequence: TGCGCCAGCAGCCAACTAGCGGGAGGACGATACGAGCAGTACTTC. Amino acid sequence: CASSQLAGGRYEQYF.

The table lists this clone with a count of one. The DNA for the CDR3 is TGTGCCAGCACCCCCGCGCCCAACAGGGACGGAGATAGCAATCAGCCCCAGCATTTT. Residues: CASTPAPNRDGDSNQPQHF. V usage is TRBV7-3 and J usage is TRBJ1-5; the D gene is possibly TRBD1 (6 bases). Germline V gives CDR1 SGHTA, CDR2 FQGTGA. The CDR3 length is 19 residues. The V end lost 7 bases, the J end lost 0 bases, and 25 bases lay between the germline ends.

The chain combines TRBV5-1 with TRBJ2-7, with 12 bases fitting TRBD2. J gave up 1 base and V 3 bases, and 5 bases lay outside the gene matches. CDR3 length equals 16 residues. Germline assignment: CDR1 SGHRS and CDR2 YFSETQ. CDR3 DNA: TGCGCCAGCAGCTGGGGACTAGCGGGCGTATCCTACGAGCAGTACTTC. This encodes CASSWGLAGVSYEQYF.

This chain connects TRBV11-2 to TRBJ1-1; 8 nucleotides match TRBD1. J lost 2 bases, V lost 0 bases, and 2 bases had no gene match. The CDR3 sequence is 15 residues long. Per germline, CDR1 SGHAT and CDR2 FQNNGV. CDR3 nucleotide sequence: TGTGCCAGCAGCTTAGACAGGGGGCTTAACACTGAAGCTTTCTTT. It specifies CASSLDRGLNTEAFF.

The V gene is TRBV19, the J gene TRBJ2-7; 8 bases match TRBD1. CDR3 length: 15 amino acids. Looked up from germline, CDR1 is LNHDA and CDR2 is SQIVND (reference sequence). V gave up 5 bases and J gave up 4 bases; unmatched junction bases: 10. CDR3 protein: CASSGQTGVLYEQYF. CDR3 DNA sequence: TGTGCCAGTAGTGGACAGACAGGGGTTCTGTACGAGCAGTACTTC.

The gene calls are TRBV28 and TRBJ2-7, with D possibly being TRBD2 (5 bases). The CDR3 length is 15 residues. Trimming stripped 5 bases from V and 2 bases from J, with 16 bases between. Germline-derived CDR1 and CDR2 are MDHEN and SYDVKM. This CDR3 is CASSPNPGRAYEQYF. The CDR3 DNA is TGTGCCAGCAGTCCCAACCCGGGGAGAGCCTACGAGCAGTACTTC.

As DNA, the CDR3 is TGTGCCAGCAGCTTAGAAAGGTGGACGGGAGGCCCCACAGATACGCAGTATTTT. Translated, it gives CASSLERWTGGPTDTQYF. The chain has TRBV7-9 and TRBJ2-3, with 7 bases aligning to TRBD2. The CDR3 totals 18 residues. Germline V lookup: CDR1 SEHNR, CDR2 FQNEAQ (reference sequence). Trimming removed 1 base from V and 2 bases from J; junction bases left unmatched: 12.

This rearrangement joins TRBV10-1 to TRBJ1-1; D gene ambiguous. The CDR3 runs to 14 residues. Germline CDR1 reads WNHNN; CDR2 reads SYGVQD (reference sequence). Trimming took off 2 bases at V and 1 base at J, with 8 bases between the two ends. The CDR3 DNA is TGCGCCAGCAGTGAGGAGGGCGGGAACACTGAAGCTTTCTTT. Encoded protein: CASSEEGGNTEAFF.

This clone occurred a few times. The chain employs TRBV30 and TRBJ1-6; a weak D match, TRBD1 (5 bases). Per germline, CDR1 GTSNPN and CDR2 SVGIG (reference sequence). The length of the CDR3 is 14 residues. Trimming left V 5 bases short and J 8 bases short, with 16 bases between. CDR3: CAWGTQGRDSPLHF. In DNA, the CDR3 is TGTGCCTGGGGTACTCAGGGTAGGGATTCACCCCTCCACTTT.

The rearrangement links TRBV5-1 to TRBJ2-3, with a weak D call TRBD2 (6 bases). The CDR3 length is 16 residues. From germline, CDR1 is SGHRS and CDR2 YFSETQ. V lost 0 bases, J lost 3 bases, and 14 bases lay in between. The CDR3 nucleotides are TGCGCCAGCAGCTTGGGCGTTAACGCGGGGACAGATACGCAGTATTTT. Translating gives CASSLGVNAGTDTQYF.

The chain carries TRBV20-1 and TRBJ2-5; no firm D call. This CDR3 has 10 amino acids. Trimming removed 5 bases from V and 5 bases from J, with 6 bases in between. Per germline, CDR1 DFQATT and CDR2 SNEGSKA (reference sequence). In DNA, the CDR3 is TGCAGTGCTCCCTCGGAGACCCAGTACTTC. This sequence encodes CSAPSETQYF.

This chain connects TRBV2 to TRBJ1-5, with TRBD1 matching over 8 bases. The germline gives CDR1 SNHLY, CDR2 FYNNEI. This CDR3 has 14 residues. V gave up 6 bases and J gave up 7 bases; unmatched junction bases: 8. The CDR3 reads CASRNRQGWQPQHF. Here the CDR3 DNA reads TGTGCCAGCAGGAACCGACAGGGGTGGCAGCCCCAGCATTTT.

This clone was seen only a few times. The rearrangement links TRBV7-9 to TRBJ1-1, with 8 bases identical to TRBD1. V gave up 6 bases and J gave up 4 bases; unmatched junction bases: 7. This CDR3 has 14 residues. Germline CDR1 and CDR2: SEHNR and FQNEAQ (reference sequence). The CDR3 DNA reads TGTGCCAGCAGTTTCCAGGGGGCGGGCACTGAAGCTTTCTTT. Translation: CASSFQGAGTEAFF.

The rearrangement uses TRBV7-2 and TRBJ1-5; no firm D call. The length of the CDR3 is 15 residues. CDR1 is SGHTA, CDR2 FQGNSA, per germline. The V gene lost 1 base and the J gene lost 0 bases, with 7 bases spanning the gap. CDR3 nucleotide sequence: TGTGCCAGCAGCTTAGACCCGGGTAGCAATCAGCCCCAGCATTTT. This codes for CASSLDPGSNQPQHF.

The rearrangement links TRBV6-5 to TRBJ2-7; 8 positions agree with TRBD1. CDR3 size: 15 residues. Germline loops: CDR1 MNHEY, CDR2 SVGAGI. Unmatched junction bases numbered 5, after V lost 2 bases and J lost 2 bases. CDR3 amino acids: CASSYKGQATYEQYF. The CDR3 region has the DNA TGTGCCAGCAGTTACAAGGGACAGGCAACCTACGAGCAGTACTTC.

Only a few counts were recorded for this clone. This chain connects TRBV28 to TRBJ1-1, with a tentative D call TRBD1 (5 bases). Trimming cost V 3 bases and J 5 bases, with 7 bases left between them. CDR1 MDHEN and CDR2 SYDVKM come from the germline V gene. The CDR3 is made up of 12 amino acids. CDR3 amino acids: CASSFAGTEAFF. CDR3 nucleotide sequence: TGTGCCAGCAGTTTTGCAGGGACTGAAGCTTTCTTT.

The chain employs TRBV27 and TRBJ2-2, with 7 bases aligning to TRBD1. CDR1 is MNHEY and CDR2 is SMNVEV in the germline V gene (reference sequence). V lost 6 bases to trimming and J lost 4 bases; unmatched junction nucleotides: 2. The CDR3 consists of 13 residues. This CDR3 is CASRWTGTGELFF. The CDR3 DNA follows: TGTGCCAGCAGGTGGACAGGCACCGGGGAGCTGTTTTTT.

The genes are TRBV12-5 and TRBJ2-2; perhaps TRBD1 as D (6 bases). CDR1 and CDR2 (germline): LGHNT, FRNRAP. Trimming left V 0 bases short and J 0 bases short, with 11 bases between. CDR3 length: 17 amino acids. The CDR3 region is CASGLVRQAANTGELFF. CDR3 DNA: TGTGCTAGTGGTTTGGTTAGACAGGCCGCGAACACCGGGGAGCTGTTTTTT.

A few counts support this clone. The rearrangement joins TRBV5-5 to TRBJ2-2; no reliable D call. Per the germline V gene, CDR1 is SGHKS and CDR2 is YYEKEE (reference sequence). There are 14 residues in the CDR3. The germline V and J ends were trimmed by 1 base and 5 bases, with 9 bases remaining between them. Written as DNA, the CDR3 is TGTGCCAGCAGCTTGTGGAGAGAGACCGGGGAGCTGTTTTTT. Residues: CASSLWRETGELFF.

The chain combines TRBV2 with TRBJ1-3; the D is unclear. Germline values: CDR1 SNHLY, CDR2 FYNNEI. This CDR3 region has 16 residues. Trimming removed 2 bases at V and 3 bases at J, with 14 bases between. Here the CDR3 DNA reads TGTGCCAGCAGTGAACAGGAGGGCGGCTTTGGAAACACCATATATTTT. Its protein is CASSEQEGGFGNTIYF.

The CDR3 sequence: CASSQEQDGYLGSPLHF. The CDR3, as DNA: TGCGCCAGCAGCCAAGAACAGGATGGTTACCTTGGTTCACCCCTCCACTTT. The chain recombines TRBV4-3 with TRBJ1-6; possibly TRBD1 for D (5 bases). Germline V lookup: CDR1 LGHNA, CDR2 YSLEER. V gave up 0 bases and J gave up 9 bases, with 18 bases separating them. CDR3 length: 17 residues.

A word on this clone: A read error may produce the germline difference seen at one junction end. V gene TRBV27 combines with J gene TRBJ2-2; TRBD1 agrees at 8 bases. Per germline, CDR1 MNHEY and CDR2 SMNVEV (reference sequence). This CDR3 has 13 amino acids. The CDR3 spells CASSPPGLDRVLF. In nucleotides, the CDR3 is TGTGCCAGCAGTCCTCCGGGGTTGGACAGGGTCCTTTTT.